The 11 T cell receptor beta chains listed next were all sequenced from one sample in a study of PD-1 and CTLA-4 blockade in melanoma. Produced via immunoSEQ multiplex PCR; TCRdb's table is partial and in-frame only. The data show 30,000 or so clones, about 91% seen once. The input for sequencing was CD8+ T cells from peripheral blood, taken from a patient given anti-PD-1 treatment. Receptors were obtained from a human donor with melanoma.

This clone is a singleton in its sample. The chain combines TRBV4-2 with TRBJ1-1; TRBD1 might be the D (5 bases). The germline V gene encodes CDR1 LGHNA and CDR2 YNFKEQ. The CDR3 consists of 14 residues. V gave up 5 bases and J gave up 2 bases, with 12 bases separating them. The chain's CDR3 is CASSSAGVNTEAFF. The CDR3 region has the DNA TGTGCCAGCAGCTCCGCGGGGGTAAACACTGAAGCTTTCTTT.

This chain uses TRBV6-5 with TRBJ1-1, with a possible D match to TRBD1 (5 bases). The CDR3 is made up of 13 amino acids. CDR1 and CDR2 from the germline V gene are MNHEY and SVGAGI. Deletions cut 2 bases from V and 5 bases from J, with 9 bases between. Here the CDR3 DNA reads TGTGCCAGCAGTTACGTGAGGGGAACTGAAGCTTTCTTT. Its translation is CASSYVRGTEAFF.

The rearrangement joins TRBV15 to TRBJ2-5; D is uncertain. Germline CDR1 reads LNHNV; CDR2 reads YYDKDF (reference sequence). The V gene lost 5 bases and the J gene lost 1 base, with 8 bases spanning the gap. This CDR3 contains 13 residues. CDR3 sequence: CATSPWVQETQYF. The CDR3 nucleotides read TGTGCCACCAGCCCCTGGGTCCAAGAGACCCAGTACTTC.

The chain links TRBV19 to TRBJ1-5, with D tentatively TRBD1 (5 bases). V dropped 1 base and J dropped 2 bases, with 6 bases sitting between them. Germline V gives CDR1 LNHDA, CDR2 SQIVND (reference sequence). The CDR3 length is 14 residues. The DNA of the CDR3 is TGTGCCAGTAGTATAGCGACAGGCAATCAGCCCCAGCATTTT. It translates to CASSIATGNQPQHF.

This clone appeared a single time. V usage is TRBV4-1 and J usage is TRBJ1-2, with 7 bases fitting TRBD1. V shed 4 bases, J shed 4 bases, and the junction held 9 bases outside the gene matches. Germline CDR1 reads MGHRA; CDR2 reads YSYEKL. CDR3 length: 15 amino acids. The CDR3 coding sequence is TGCGCCAGCAGCCTGCAAACGACAGGGACCTATGGCTACACCTTC. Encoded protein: CASSLQTTGTYGYTF.

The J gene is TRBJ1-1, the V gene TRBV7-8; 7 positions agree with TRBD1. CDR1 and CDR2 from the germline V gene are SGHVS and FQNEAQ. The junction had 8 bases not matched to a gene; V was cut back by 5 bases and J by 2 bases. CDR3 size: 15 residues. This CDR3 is CASSPRTGLNTEAFF. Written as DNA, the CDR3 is TGTGCCAGCAGCCCCAGGACAGGCCTAAACACTGAAGCTTTCTTT.

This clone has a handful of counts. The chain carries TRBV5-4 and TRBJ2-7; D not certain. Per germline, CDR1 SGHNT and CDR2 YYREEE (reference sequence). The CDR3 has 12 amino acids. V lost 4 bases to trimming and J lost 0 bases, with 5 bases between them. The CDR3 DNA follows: TGTGCCAGCAGCGAAAACTCCTACGAGCAGTACTTC. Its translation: CASSENSYEQYF.

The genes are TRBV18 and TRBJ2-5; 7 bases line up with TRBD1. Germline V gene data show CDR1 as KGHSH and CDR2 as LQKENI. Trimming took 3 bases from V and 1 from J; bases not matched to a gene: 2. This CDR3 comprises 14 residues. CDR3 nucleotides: TGTGCCAGCTCACCCGGGACAGCCCAAGAGACCCAGTACTTC. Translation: CASSPGTAQETQYF.

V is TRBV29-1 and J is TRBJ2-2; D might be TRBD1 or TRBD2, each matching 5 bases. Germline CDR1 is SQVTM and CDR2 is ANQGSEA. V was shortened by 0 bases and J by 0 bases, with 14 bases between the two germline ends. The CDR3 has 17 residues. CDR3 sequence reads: CSVEEGARGANTGELFF. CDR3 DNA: TGCAGCGTTGAAGAAGGGGCCCGGGGCGCGAACACCGGGGAGCTGTTTTTT.

The DNA of the CDR3 is TGTGCCAGCAGTTTGGCAGGGGGTGAAGCTTTCTTT. This encodes CASSLAGGEAFF. The chain uses TRBV27 and TRBJ1-1; 7 bases are shared with TRBD1. This CDR3 has 12 amino acids. The J segment lost 7 bases and the V segment lost 3 bases, leaving 2 bases of the junction unmatched. Germline CDR1 reads MNHEY; CDR2 reads SMNVEV (reference sequence).

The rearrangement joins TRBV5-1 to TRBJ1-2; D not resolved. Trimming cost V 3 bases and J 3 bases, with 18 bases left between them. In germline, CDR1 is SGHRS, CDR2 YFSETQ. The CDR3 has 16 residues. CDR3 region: CASSSGVASGDYGYTF. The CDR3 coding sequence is TGCGCCAGCAGCTCCGGGGTGGCTTCTGGGGACTATGGCTACACCTTC.